Presented here are 2 T cell receptor beta chains from one specimen sequenced in a study of CD8+ T cells in alopecia areata. cDNA reverse transcribed from extracted RNA served as the sequencing template. Assay: immunoSEQ multiplex PCR; the TCRdb copy retains only in-frame clones and omits some. The sample yields roughly 140,000 clones, around half seen once. This specimen consisted of CD8+ T cells sorted from blood, obtained at week 0. Every receptor here comes from a human donor with alopecia areata.

The chain couples TRBV29-1 to TRBJ2-1; possibly TRBD1 for D (6 bases). The CDR3 contains 12 residues. Trimming shortened V by 5 bases and J by 7 bases, and 12 bases separated the two germline ends. Germline assignment: CDR1 SQVTM and CDR2 ANQGSEA. The CDR3 spells CSVKLRGNEQFF. The CDR3 region has the DNA TGCAGCGTTAAACTAAGGGGGAATGAGCAGTTCTTC.

The count of this clone is one. The V gene is TRBV7-3, the J gene TRBJ2-6; 7 nucleotides align to TRBD1. Germline V CDR1 and CDR2: SGHTA, FQGTGA. This CDR3 has 17 residues. V was clipped by 5 bases and J by 2 bases; unmatched bases: 9. The chain's CDR3 is CASSRGPGGPGANVLTF. In nucleotides, the CDR3 is TGTGCCAGCAGCCGGGGACCAGGGGGACCTGGGGCCAACGTCCTGACTTTC.